A single sample gave rise to the 18 T cell receptor beta chains below, sequenced in a study of T cell repertoires in cytomegalovirus infection. Via MiXCR, TCRdb re-called the reads, giving one row per CDR3 protein. The data contain some 70,000 distinct CDR3 sequences, 20% to 25% of them seen just once; the ten biggest clones take up around 79%. Antigen specificity for these receptors is unknown. Sample: PBMCs, sequenced either directly or after in vitro stimulation (not recorded which). The receptors here all came from a human donor in good health (CMV status not recorded). Some clones in this sample may be carry-over from other donors' samples.

This clonotype appeared a few times. The J gene is TRBJ1-3, the V gene TRBV25-1, with D possibly TRBD1 on 6 matching bases. The V end was cut by 4 bases, the J end by 0 bases, with 13 bases between. The CDR3 runs to 16 residues. The germline CDR1 and CDR2 sequences are MGHDK and SYGVNS. CDR3 sequence: CASSGIGQISGNTIYF. DNA for the CDR3: TGTGCCAGCAGTGGGATTGGACAGATCTCTGGAAACACCATATATTTT.

This clonotype was seen at least ten times. This rearrangement joins TRBV7-2 to TRBJ2-2, with TRBD1 matching 10 bases. J lost 6 bases, V lost 5 bases, and 9 bases had no gene match. There are 16 residues in the CDR3. CDR1 and CDR2 from the germline V gene are SGHTA and FQGNSA. The CDR3: CASSLTTGGVAGELFF. CDR3 coding DNA: TGTGCCAGCAGCCTTACGACAGGGGGCGTAGCCGGGGAGCTGTTTTTT.

There are many counts of this clonotype. The V call is TRBV7-2, the J call TRBJ2-3; TRBD1 matches at 7 bases. J lost 2 bases, V lost 4 bases, and 6 bases had no gene match. Per germline, CDR1 SGHTA and CDR2 FQGNSA. The CDR3 loop spans 15 amino acids. CDR3 protein: CASSWRTGTTDTQYF. CDR3 in DNA: TGTGCCAGCAGCTGGAGGACAGGAACCACAGATACGCAGTATTTT. Full variable domain (outside the CDR3, taken from reference TRBV7-2 and TRBJ2-3): GAGVSQSPSNKVTEKGKDVELRCDPISGHTALYWYRQSLGQGLEFLIYFQGNSAPDKSGLPSDRFSAERTGGSVSTLTIQRTQQEDSAVYLCASSWRTGTTDTQYFGPGTRLTVL.

This clonotype was seen at least ten times. V gene TRBV7-2 combines with J gene TRBJ2-3; TRBD1 might be the D (6 bases). Deletions cut 8 bases from V and 4 bases from J, with 16 bases between. The CDR3 has 14 residues. Germline values: CDR1 SGHTA, CDR2 FQGNSA. Written as DNA, the CDR3 is TGTGCCAGCGGCCCGGGACATTCTGCAGATACGCAGTATTTT. It is translated as CASGPGHSADTQYF.

This clonotype was seen more than once but under ten times. The chain has TRBV6-8 and TRBJ2-1; D not resolved. The CDR3 is made up of 14 amino acids. CDR1 is MNHGY and CDR2 is SAAAGT in the germline V gene. V lost 0 bases and J lost 6, with 9 bases in between. The CDR3 DNA reads as TGTGCCAGCAGTTACTCGATGAAGAGCAATGAGCAGTTCTTC. Its protein product is CASSYSMKSNEQFF.

The chain links TRBV7-2 to TRBJ2-2; D gene uncertain. V was shortened by 1 base and J by 7 bases, with 7 bases between the two germline ends. In germline, CDR1 is SGHTA, CDR2 FQGNSA. The CDR3 totals 13 residues. The CDR3 loop is CASSLVWGGELFF. In DNA, the CDR3 is TGTGCCAGCAGCTTAGTCTGGGGCGGGGAGCTGTTTTTT.

The genes are TRBV4-1 and TRBJ2-1; D is unclear. CDR1 is MGHRA, CDR2 YSYEKL, per germline. Trimming cost V 1 base and J 9 bases, with 19 bases left between them. The CDR3 has 16 residues. The CDR3 region is CASSQGGMGGTREQFF. The CDR3 DNA follows: TGCGCCAGCAGCCAAGGGGGTATGGGCGGTACACGTGAGCAGTTCTTC.

Written as DNA, the CDR3 is TGTGCCAGCAGCAAGGGTTTTGTTGTGAATGAGCAGTTCTTC. Protein sequence: CASSKGFVVNEQFF. The chain joins TRBV12-3 or TRBV12-4 to TRBJ2-1; D is ambiguous. V lost 6 bases and J lost 7, with 16 bases in between. The CDR3 loop spans 14 amino acids.

V usage is TRBV12-3 or TRBV12-4 and J usage is TRBJ2-3; 8 positions agree with TRBD2. V shed 5 bases and J 4 bases; nucleotides not matched to a gene: 5. This CDR3 comprises 14 residues. The CDR3 DNA reads as TGTGCCAGCAGTACCGGACTAGCAGCAGATACGCAGTATTTT. Translating gives CASSTGLAADTQYF.

This clonotype was seen repeatedly, ten times or more. The chain has TRBV4-1 and TRBJ2-1; D is possibly TRBD1 or TRBD2 (5 bases each). Trimming stripped 4 bases from V and 4 bases from J, with 11 bases between. Germline lookup yields CDR1 MGHRA and CDR2 YSYEKL. The CDR3 runs to 14 residues. The CDR3 here is CASSRPGRYNEQFF. In nucleotides, the CDR3 is TGCGCCAGCAGCCGTCCGGGACGGTACAATGAGCAGTTCTTC.

This clonotype was found a few times. The rearrangement joins TRBV25-1 to TRBJ1-5, with 9 bases matching TRBD1. CDR3 length: 18 residues. V lost 7 bases to trimming and J lost 2 bases; unmatched junction nucleotides: 15. Germline V gene sequence: CDR1 MGHDK, CDR2 SYGVNS. The CDR3 bases are TGTGCCAGCAAATACCCCGGGACAGGGAACCCCCGCAATCAGCCCCAGCATTTT. Translation gives CASKYPGTGNPRNQPQHF. Full variable domain (outside the CDR3, taken from reference TRBV25-1 and TRBJ1-5): EADIYQTPRYLVIGTGKKITLECSQTMGHDKMYWYQQDPGMELHLIHYSYGVNSTEKGDLSSESTVSRIRTEHFPLTLESARPSHTSQYLCASKYPGTGNPRNQPQHFGDGTRLSIL.

This clonotype was observed a few times. J is TRBJ2-1 and V is TRBV28; D remains ambiguous. Trimming pared 10 bases from V and 7 bases from J, leaving 20 bases between. CDR3 length: 14 amino acids. Germline V CDR1 and CDR2: MDHEN, SYDVKM. CDR3 region: CATISWPDANEQFF. CDR3 coding DNA: TGTGCCACAATCTCTTGGCCCGACGCGAATGAGCAGTTCTTC.

This clonotype was recorded many times. The chain has TRBV7-8 and TRBJ1-3; D is unresolved. Looked up from germline, CDR1 is SGHVS and CDR2 is FQNEAQ. Trimming cost V 2 bases and J 2 bases, with 16 bases left between them. The CDR3 spans 17 residues. The CDR3 coding sequence is TGTGCCAGCAGCTTACCGGGAATCGGGTCTACTGGAAACACCATATATTTT. It specifies CASSLPGIGSTGNTIYF.

Ten or more counts support this clonotype. The rearrangement links TRBV7-8 to TRBJ2-7; D unresolved. Trimming cost V 4 bases and J 2 bases, with 12 bases left between them. Germline V gene lookup returns CDR1 SGHVS and CDR2 FQNEAQ. The CDR3 totals 14 residues. The CDR3 loop reads CASSSEGRTYEQYF. In DNA, the CDR3 is TGTGCCAGCAGCTCGGAAGGACGGACCTACGAGCAGTACTTC.

This clonotype came up many times. V gene TRBV7-9 combines with J gene TRBJ1-1; D remains ambiguous. The CDR3 runs 14 residues. The germline V and J ends were trimmed by 6 bases and 3 bases, with 14 bases remaining between them. Per germline, CDR1 SEHNR and CDR2 FQNEAQ (reference sequence). CDR3 coding DNA: TGTGCCAGCAGTCCCCTAGACGAGGACACTGAAGCTTTCTTT. Translating gives CASSPLDEDTEAFF.

This clonotype has ten or more counts. The rearrangement links TRBV7-6 to TRBJ2-1; TRBD2 agrees at 14 bases. This CDR3 has 15 amino acids. V shed 1 base and J 10 bases; nucleotides not matched to a gene: 3. Germline V gene data show CDR1 as SGHVS and CDR2 as FNYEAQ. The CDR3 DNA sequence: TGTGCCAGCAGCTTAGAGGGACTAGCGGGAGCCGAGCAGTTCTTC. Protein: CASSLEGLAGAEQFF.

Only one count was recorded for this clonotype. The J gene is TRBJ1-4, the V gene TRBV11-3; D is possibly TRBD1 (6 bases). Germline CDR1 is SGHNT and CDR2 is YENEEA. This CDR3 spans 15 amino acids. V gave up 5 bases and J gave up 7 bases, with 17 bases separating them. The CDR3 region is CASSPSGTISEKLFF. The CDR3 bases are TGTGCCAGCAGCCCCTCCGGGACAATATCTGAAAAACTGTTTTTT. The full variable domain, with the rest looked up from reference TRBV11-3 and TRBJ1-4, is EAGVVQSPRYKIIEKKQPVAFWCNPISGHNTLYWYLQNLGQGPELLIRYENEEAVDDSQLPKDRFSAERLKGVDSTLKIQPAELGDSAVYLCASSPSGTISEKLFFGSGTQLSVL.

This clonotype has more than one count but fewer than ten. The V gene is TRBV7-2, the J gene TRBJ2-3; the D is unclear. CDR3 length equals 13 residues. V gave up 0 bases and J gave up 4 bases, with 5 bases separating them. The germline V gene encodes CDR1 SGHTA and CDR2 FQGNSA. The chain's CDR3 is CASSLAQPDTQYF. The CDR3, as DNA: TGTGCCAGCAGCTTAGCCCAGCCAGATACGCAGTATTTT.